One and the same sample provided the 19 T cell receptor beta chains below, sequenced in a study of T cell responses to AZD1222 COVID-19 vaccine. TCRdb keeps only in-frame clones here, not all; method: immunoSEQ multiplex PCR. The data contain about 140,000 clones, roughly 89% of them singletons. The material sequenced was peripheral blood, taken 28 days after the second dose of the MenACWY control vaccine. These receptors all stem from an adult who received the MenACWY meningococcal vaccine as a control.

V and J are TRBV7-2 and TRBJ1-2; 8 positions match TRBD1. The CDR3 totals 14 residues. With 5 bases clipped from V and 1 base from J, the junction kept 3 bases outside the gene matches. The germline V gene has CDR1 SGHTA and CDR2 FQGNSA. The CDR3 bases are TGTGCCAGCAGCGAGACAGGGGTTAACTATGGCTACACCTTC. It codes for CASSETGVNYGYTF.

This clone was seen more than once but under ten times. CDR3 region: CSVGGQGNEQYF. As DNA, the CDR3 is TGCAGCGTTGGGGGACAGGGAAACGAGCAGTACTTC. This chain connects TRBV29-1 to TRBJ2-7; 9 nucleotides align to TRBD1. Germline-derived CDR1 and CDR2 are SQVTM and ANQGSEA. With V trimmed by 4 bases and J by 5 bases, 3 bases remained unmatched. The CDR3 has 12 amino acids.

This chain joins TRBV6-5 and TRBJ1-4; the D is unclear. Germline V gene lookup returns CDR1 MNHEY and CDR2 SVGAGI. This CDR3 has 14 amino acids. The V end was cut by 7 bases, the J end by 4 bases, with 13 bases between. The CDR3 sequence is CASTYVASNEKLFF. The CDR3 bases are TGTGCCAGCACATACGTGGCTAGTAATGAAAAACTGTTTTTT.

V and J are TRBV7-6 and TRBJ2-6, with 7 bases aligning to TRBD2. The germline gives CDR1 SGHVS, CDR2 FNYEAQ. The CDR3 totals 16 residues. V gave up 4 bases and J gave up 3 bases; unmatched junction bases: 6. The DNA of the CDR3 is TGTGCCAGCAGCTCGGCGGGGGTAGATGGGGCCAACGTCCTGACTTTC. Encoded protein: CASSSAGVDGANVLTF.

This clone was detected only once. The chain combines TRBV6-5 with TRBJ2-7, with D hard to call. The V end was cut by 8 bases, the J end by 3 bases, with 8 bases between. Germline CDR1 reads MNHEY; CDR2 reads SVGAGI. The CDR3 spans 11 residues. The CDR3 region has the DNA TGTGCCAGCCGTTTGGGCTACGAGCAGTACTTC. Its translation: CASRLGYEQYF.

The chain recombines TRBV11-2 with TRBJ2-1, with D possibly being TRBD2 (6 bases). The CDR3 contains 12 residues. The germline V gene has CDR1 SGHAT and CDR2 FQNNGV. Trimming pared 5 bases from V and 10 bases from J, leaving 12 bases between. CDR3: CASSPAGPEQFF. The CDR3 DNA reads as TGTGCCAGCAGCCCCGCGGGGCCAGAGCAGTTCTTC.

This clone came up once. This chain connects TRBV7-3 to TRBJ2-1, with TRBD2 identical over 13 bases. This CDR3 contains 16 residues. The V gene's germline CDR1 is SGHTA and CDR2 FQGTGA. The ends lost 4 bases at V and 7 bases at J; junction bases unmatched: 7. The DNA of the CDR3 is TGTGCCAGCAGCTCCACTAGCGGGGGGGCATTGAATGAGCAGTTCTTC. Amino acid sequence: CASSSTSGGALNEQFF.

This clone was detected only once. The V and J genes are TRBV18 and TRBJ2-3; a possible D gene is TRBD1 (7 bases). CDR1 and CDR2 from the germline V gene are KGHSH and LQKENI. V was pared by 1 base and J by 5 bases, with 13 bases between. The CDR3 has 15 residues. The CDR3 DNA reads TGTGCCAGCTCACCACGGGCAGGGGGGCGAGATACGCAGTATTTT. Amino acids: CASSPRAGGRDTQYF.

This CDR3 is CASGLSRWADTQYF. The CDR3 DNA reads TGTGCTAGTGGTTTGAGCAGGTGGGCAGATACGCAGTATTTT. This chain uses TRBV12-5 with TRBJ2-3; D unclear. This CDR3 contains 14 residues. The V and J ends lost 2 bases and 4 bases respectively, with 10 bases between them. The germline V gene encodes CDR1 LGHNT and CDR2 FRNRAP.

The chain uses TRBV28 and TRBJ2-5, with D possibly TRBD2 on 6 matching bases. Germline CDR1 is MDHEN and CDR2 is SYDVKM. Between the trimmed V and J ends, which lost 11 bases and 2 bases, there was a span of 12 bases. The CDR3 is made up of 12 amino acids. Here the CDR3 DNA reads TGTGCCGTTCGGCGGGAACAAGAGACCCAGTACTTC. It yields the protein CAVRREQETQYF. The entire variable domain, with the rest obtained from reference TRBV28 and TRBJ2-5, is as follows: DVKVTQSSRYLVKRTGEKVFLECVQDMDHENMFWYRQDPGLGLRLIYFSYDVKMKEKGDIPEGYSVSREKKERFSLILESASTNQTSMYLCAVRREQETQYFGPGTRLLVL.

This chain uses TRBV19 with TRBJ2-2, with TRBD2 matching over 14 bases. The V gene's germline CDR1 is LNHDA and CDR2 SQIVND (reference sequence). The CDR3 is made up of 18 amino acids. V was clipped by 9 bases and J by 0 bases; unmatched bases: 9. CDR3 nucleotide sequence: TGTGCCAGCCGACGCGGGACTAGCGGGAGTTCGAACACCGGGGAGCTGTTTTTT. It is translated as CASRRGTSGSSNTGELFF.

The CDR3 loop reads CASSRLAGGYEQYF. The CDR3 coding sequence is TGTGCCAGCAGCCGACTAGCGGGGGGCTACGAGCAGTACTTC. V and J are TRBV3-1 (or the pseudogene TRBV3-2) and TRBJ2-7; 13 nucleotides line up with TRBD2. The ends lost 4 bases at V and 3 bases at J; junction bases unmatched: 0. CDR1 LGHDT and CDR2 YNNKEL come from the germline V gene (reference sequence). The CDR3 has 14 residues.

The rearrangement joins TRBV28 to TRBJ2-3; possibly TRBD1 for D (6 bases). Germline lookup yields CDR1 MDHEN and CDR2 SYDVKM. Trimming removed 4 bases from V and 0 bases from J, with 17 bases in between. The CDR3 spans 17 residues. CDR3 region: CASSSPFQGTSTDTQYF. The DNA of the CDR3 is TGTGCCAGCAGTTCCCCGTTTCAGGGGACGAGCACAGATACGCAGTATTTT.

CDR3 nucleotides: TGTGCCAGCAGTGACTCGCCAGGAGAATTTCAGTACTTC. It yields the protein CASSDSPGEFQYF. V gene TRBV6-4 combines with J gene TRBJ2-4; D is ambiguous. With 0 bases removed from V and 11 bases from J, the gap between germline ends came to 11 bases. Germline values: CDR1 MRHNA, CDR2 SNTAGT. The CDR3 is 13 residues long.

In nucleotides, the CDR3 is TGTGCCAGCAGTTTCAATGGCTACACCTTC. Amino acids: CASSFNGYTF. This chain joins TRBV12-3 or TRBV12-4 and TRBJ1-2; no reliable D call. The CDR3 runs 10 residues. V was trimmed by 3 bases and J by 6 bases, leaving 2 bases between them.

The rearrangement links TRBV2 to TRBJ1-5; D remains ambiguous. Germline V gene data show CDR1 as SNHLY and CDR2 as FYNNEI. V lost 8 bases and J lost 0, with 8 bases in between. The CDR3 has 13 residues. In DNA form, the CDR3 reads TGTGCCAGCTCGACCTATAGCAATCAGCCCCAGCATTTT. Translation: CASSTYSNQPQHF.

The rearrangement links TRBV6-4 to TRBJ2-2; TRBD1 matches 9 bases. The germline gives CDR1 MRHNA, CDR2 SNTAGT. V lost 6 bases and J lost 0; bases outside the gene matches: 11. The CDR3 spans 18 residues. CDR3 coding DNA: TGTGCCAGCAGAATCCTCCCGGGACAGGGATCGAACACCGGGGAGCTGTTTTTT. This codes for CASRILPGQGSNTGELFF.

V is TRBV19 and J is TRBJ1-5, with a tentative D call TRBD1 (5 bases). Germline assignment: CDR1 LNHDA and CDR2 SQIVND (reference sequence). CDR3 length equals 17 residues. Trimming took 5 bases from V and 0 from J, leaving 17 bases between them. CDR3 in amino acids: CASSRGRESYSNQPQHF. CDR3 coding DNA: TGTGCCAGTAGTCGGGGCAGGGAATCGTATAGCAATCAGCCCCAGCATTTT.

The chain joins TRBV29-1 to TRBJ2-1, with D unclear. Germline values: CDR1 SQVTM, CDR2 ANQGSEA. The CDR3 is 13 amino acids. V gave up 1 base and J gave up 10 bases, with 14 bases separating them. CDR3 sequence: CSVEVSEITEQFF. As DNA, the CDR3 is TGCAGCGTTGAAGTCTCTGAAATAACAGAGCAGTTCTTC.